This entry lists 13 T cell receptor beta chains sequenced from one sample in a study of technical replicates of blood from a few donors. The assay was immunoSEQ multiplex PCR, and TCRdb's table has in-frame clones only and misses some. This sample carries about 83,000 clones, approximately 94% of them seen once, and the ten largest clones take 0.25%. Material: T cells isolated from PBMCs. The receptors derive from a human donor in good health.

The gene calls are TRBV11-2 and TRBJ1-5; D perhaps matches TRBD1 (5 bases). Trimming stripped 5 bases from V and 5 bases from J, with 16 bases between. The length of the CDR3 is 15 residues. Germline loops: CDR1 SGHAT, CDR2 FQNNGV. The CDR3 nucleotides read TGTGCCAGCAGCCCTGGCGACAGAGGCGATCAGCCCCAGCATTTT. It yields the protein CASSPGDRGDQPQHF. Combining the CDR3 with reference TRBV11-2 and TRBJ1-5 gives the whole variable domain EAGVAQSPRYKIIEKRQSVAFWCNPISGHATLYWYQQILGQGPKLLIQFQNNGVVDDSQLPKDRFSAERLKGVDSTLKIQPAKLEDSAVYLCASSPGDRGDQPQHFGDGTRLSIL.

The chain employs TRBV6-1 and TRBJ1-2; D is possibly TRBD1 (5 bases). Trimming pared 6 bases from V and 8 bases from J, leaving 13 bases between. CDR3 length: 12 residues. Germline V gene lookup returns CDR1 MNHNS and CDR2 SASEGT. CDR3 nucleotides: TGTGCCAGCAGATCAGGGTTTGCGGGCTACACCTTC. It yields the protein CASRSGFAGYTF.

J is TRBJ1-1 and V is TRBV5-4; 11 bases are shared with TRBD1. V gave up 4 bases and J gave up 3 bases; unmatched junction bases: 8. The CDR3 loop spans 16 amino acids. Germline V gene lookup returns CDR1 SGHNT and CDR2 YYREEE (reference sequence). Written as DNA, the CDR3 is TGTGCCAGCAGCCGCTTACCGGGACAGGGGGACACTGAAGCTTTCTTT. It codes for CASSRLPGQGDTEAFF.

The chain employs TRBV6-1 and TRBJ2-1, with TRBD2 matching 7 bases. Germline V gene lookup returns CDR1 MNHNS and CDR2 SASEGT. V shed 6 bases and J 2 bases; nucleotides not matched to a gene: 4. There are 14 residues in the CDR3. In DNA form, the CDR3 reads TGTGCCAGCAGGGGGGGACTAACCTACAATGAGCAGTTCTTC. It encodes CASRGGLTYNEQFF.

The V and J genes are TRBV6-5 and TRBJ2-7, with 8 bases that match TRBD1. V lost 6 bases, J lost 4 bases, and 11 bases stayed unmatched. The CDR3 is made up of 15 amino acids. CDR1 is MNHEY and CDR2 is SVGAGI in the germline V gene. The CDR3 is CASSPSGGGTYEQYF. CDR3 DNA: TGTGCCAGCAGCCCCTCAGGGGGCGGAACTTACGAGCAGTACTTC.

The V call is TRBV7-2, the J call TRBJ1-2, with TRBD1 matching 7 bases. With 4 bases clipped from V and 2 bases from J, the junction kept 7 bases outside the gene matches. The germline CDR1 and CDR2 sequences are SGHTA and FQGNSA. This CDR3 comprises 15 residues. The CDR3 bases are TGTGCCAGCAGCTATCGACAGGGCTGGAACTATGGCTACACCTTC. It translates to CASSYRQGWNYGYTF.

This clone showed up just a few times. The chain recombines TRBV21-1 with TRBJ2-7; the DNA was not used to check the table's D call, TRBD2. TRBV21-1 is a listed pseudogene. The CDR3 totals 17 residues. CDR3 residues: CASSKLPSGRANYEQYF. The CDR3 DNA is TGTGCCAGCAGCAAATTGCCTAGCGGGAGAGCAAACTACGAGCAGTACTTC.

The gene calls are TRBV27 and TRBJ2-3; the D gene is possibly TRBD2 (6 bases). The CDR3 totals 15 residues. Germline CDR1 MNHEY, CDR2 SMNVEV (reference sequence). Trimming cost V 2 bases and J 3 bases, with 12 bases left between them. Here the CDR3 reads CASSLGGIATDTQYF. As DNA, the CDR3 is TGTGCCAGCAGTTTAGGCGGGATAGCGACAGATACGCAGTATTTT.

The CDR3 DNA sequence: TGTGCCACCCTACCCCCGGGACAGTCCCAAGAGACCCAGTACTTC. Translating it yields CATLPPGQSQETQYF. The V and J genes are TRBV28 and TRBJ2-5, with 7 bases lining up with TRBD1. The CDR3 extends over 15 amino acids. Germline loops: CDR1 MDHEN, CDR2 SYDVKM. V lost 10 bases to trimming and J lost 1 base; unmatched junction nucleotides: 12.

This chain connects TRBV15 to TRBJ1-5; 7 bases are a match to TRBD1. The CDR3 has 13 residues. The germline gives CDR1 LNHNV, CDR2 YYDKDF (reference sequence). With V trimmed by 3 bases and J by 4 bases, 0 bases remained unmatched. The DNA of the CDR3 is TGTGCCACCAGCAGGGACAGGAATCAGCCCCAGCATTTT. This encodes CATSRDRNQPQHF.

The sample holds one count of this clone. The chain joins TRBV11-2 to TRBJ1-3, with D unclear. V was trimmed by 4 bases and J by 8 bases, leaving 27 bases between them. CDR3 size: 18 residues. Germline V gives CDR1 SGHAT, CDR2 FQNNGV. CDR3 DNA sequence: TGTGCCAGCAGCTGGTTTTTACGGCAGCGGGCTTGGAGGGACACCATATATTTT. It codes for CASSWFLRQRAWRDTIYF.

V and J are TRBV13 and TRBJ2-7, with TRBD2 matching over 9 bases. The V gene's germline CDR1 is PRHDT and CDR2 FYEKMQ (reference sequence). Germline trimming cut 2 bases from V and 0 bases from J; bases unmatched to any gene: 2. This CDR3 spans 15 amino acids. CDR3 sequence: CASSLSGGISYEQYF. Written as DNA, the CDR3 is TGTGCCAGCAGCTTAAGCGGGGGGATCTCCTACGAGCAGTACTTC.

V gene TRBV11-3 combines with J gene TRBJ2-3, with 12 bases identical to TRBD2. The CDR3 runs to 19 residues. Germline trimming cut 5 bases from V and 0 bases from J; bases unmatched to any gene: 12. CDR1 SGHNT and CDR2 YENEEA come from the germline V gene. CDR3 sequence (DNA): TGTGCCAGCAGCGGGCTGCTAGCGGGGGGGCCGACTAGCACAGATACGCAGTATTTT. It specifies CASSGLLAGGPTSTDTQYF.